This TCR beta chain was identified in a study of PD-1 blockade in classical Hodgkin lymphoma. CDR3 length: 15 amino acids. Germline V gives CDR1 SEHNR, CDR2 FQNEAQ (reference sequence). The V gene lost 2 bases and the J gene lost 10 bases, with 15 bases spanning the gap. Every patient was affected by relapse after autologous stem cell transplantation, while exposure to brentuximab vedotin was not uniform. Produced via immunoSEQ multiplex PCR; TCRdb's table is partial and in-frame only. The repertoire has around 26,000 clones, 82% of them found once; the top ten carry roughly 11%. The receptor was isolated from a human donor with classical Hodgkin lymphoma. This chain uses TRBV7-9 with TRBJ1-6, with a tentative D call TRBD1 (6 bases). Sequenced material: peripheral blood mononuclear cells (PBMCs), taken before the second cycle of nivolumab. The CDR3 DNA follows: TGTGCCAGCAGCTTACGAACAGGGAAGGAGTCACCCCTCCACTTT. Translating gives CASSLRTGKESPLHF. The entire variable domain, with the rest obtained from reference TRBV7-9 and TRBJ1-6, is as follows: DTGVSQNPRHKITKRGQNVTFRCDPISEHNRLYWYRQTLGQGPEFLTYFQNEAQLEKSRLLSDRFSAERPKGSFSTLEIQRTEQGDSAMYLCASSLRTGKESPLHFGNGTRLTVT.